The 28 T cell receptor beta chains listed next were all sequenced from one sample in a study of beta chain features in type 1 diabetes. Findings and limits, study-wide: Researchers report that Type 1 diabetes patients had moderately but significantly shorter TCRB CDR3s across all four CD4+ subsets.

Sequenced material consisted of expressed TCRB transcripts (all of the isolated RNA was reverse transcribed). Measured with immunoSEQ multiplex PCR; TCRdb has only the in-frame clones, and not every one. Here the sample spans about 150,000 clones, 6.5% to 8.5% being singletons. Their cognate antigens are unknown. Source material: central memory CD4+ T cells from blood. The receptor source for this set is a man between 18 and 35 years old with type 1 diabetes.

This chain links TRBV2 with TRBJ2-5; tentatively, D is TRBD2 (5 bases). The CDR3 consists of 13 residues. Germline V CDR1 and CDR2: SNHLY, FYNNEI. V was trimmed by 4 bases and J by 2 bases, leaving 8 bases between them. The DNA for the CDR3 is TGTGCCAGCAGTGGGAGGAAGCAAGAGACCCAGTACTTC. It codes for CASSGRKQETQYF.

This rearrangement joins TRBV5-1 to TRBJ2-7; 8 bases line up with TRBD1. The CDR3 is 16 residues long. The V segment lost 4 bases and the J segment 4 bases; nucleotides outside the gene matches: 13. From germline, CDR1 is SGHRS and CDR2 YFSETQ. The CDR3 sequence: CASSPDRVGVWYEQYF. Here the CDR3 DNA reads TGCGCCAGCAGCCCGGACAGGGTTGGGGTGTGGTACGAGCAGTACTTC.

The J gene is TRBJ2-2, the V gene TRBV15, with TRBD2 as a possible D gene (7 bases). Germline CDR1 LNHNV, CDR2 YYDKDF (reference sequence). Trimming took off 5 bases at V and 4 bases at J, with 11 bases between the two ends. The CDR3 length is 14 residues. As DNA, the CDR3 is TGTGCCACCAGCGTGGGAGGGGGCACCGGGGAGCTGTTTTTT. The encoded protein is CATSVGGGTGELFF. The whole variable domain, filled in from reference TRBV15 and TRBJ2-2, reads DAMVIQNPRYQVTQFGKPVTLSCSQTLNHNVMYWYQQKSSQAPKLLFHYYDKDFNNEADTPDNFQSRRPNTSFCFLDIRSPGLGDTAMYLCATSVGGGTGELFFGEGSRLTVL.

This clone turned up a few times. The CDR3 nucleotides are TGTGCCACCAGACATCACACTGAAGCTTTCTTT. Translation: CATRHHTEAFF. V usage is TRBV11-2 and J usage is TRBJ1-1; the D is unclear. The V end was cut by 10 bases, the J end by 3 bases, with 9 bases between. The CDR3 is 11 residues long. CDR1 is SGHAT and CDR2 is FQNNGV in the germline V gene. Drawing the rest from reference TRBV11-2 and TRBJ1-1, the complete variable domain is EAGVAQSPRYKIIEKRQSVAFWCNPISGHATLYWYQQILGQGPKLLIQFQNNGVVDDSQLPKDRFSAERLKGVDSTLKIQPAKLEDSAVYLCATRHHTEAFFGQGTRLTVV.

In this sample, this clone turned up a few times. The rearrangement links TRBV2 to TRBJ2-7; tentatively, D is TRBD1 (5 bases). Germline V gives CDR1 SNHLY, CDR2 FYNNEI. This CDR3 is 11 amino acids long. V lost 8 bases and J 4 bases, leaving 9 bases between the germline ends. CDR3 sequence reads: CASLREYEQYF. The CDR3 DNA reads TGTGCCAGCCTCAGGGAATACGAGCAGTACTTC.

The J gene is TRBJ2-7, the V gene TRBV20-1; a weak D match, TRBD1 (5 bases). V dropped 7 bases and J dropped 0 bases, with 7 bases sitting between them. The germline V gene encodes CDR1 DFQATT and CDR2 SNEGSKA (reference sequence). CDR3 length: 11 residues. In nucleotides, the CDR3 is TGCAGTGTCGACAGCTCCTACGAGCAGTACTTC. Translation: CSVDSSYEQYF.

In its sample, this clone was seen a few times. This rearrangement joins TRBV6-5 to TRBJ2-4; TRBD2 might be the D (7 bases). The CDR3 runs 14 residues. Germline-derived CDR1 and CDR2 are MNHEY and SVGAGI. V gave up 5 bases and J gave up 5 bases, with 13 bases separating them. CDR3 bases: TGTGCCAGCAGTCCGACGGGGGGCGAAAACATTCAGTACTTC. It codes for CASSPTGGENIQYF.

This clone was recorded at least ten times. The rearrangement uses TRBV7-9 and TRBJ1-1, with no clear D. V was cut by 6 bases and J by 3 bases, with 11 bases left in between. The germline V gene has CDR1 SEHNR and CDR2 FQNEAQ (reference sequence). This CDR3 has 13 amino acids. The CDR3 region is CASSRRRDTEAFF. CDR3 nucleotide sequence: TGTGCCAGCAGTCGCCGACGGGACACTGAAGCTTTCTTT.

This clone showed up many times. V is TRBV18 and J is TRBJ1-2; the D is unclear. Looked up from germline, CDR1 is KGHSH and CDR2 is LQKENI. The V and J ends lost 2 bases and 4 bases respectively, with 8 bases between them. This CDR3 has 13 residues. In nucleotides, the CDR3 is TGTGCCAGCTCACCAGTGGCAGGCTATGGCTACACCTTC. Protein: CASSPVAGYGYTF. Based on the CDR3 plus reference TRBV18 and TRBJ1-2, the full variable domain is NAGVMQNPRHLVRRRGQEARLRCSPMKGHSHVYWYRQLPEEGLKFMVYLQKENIIDESGMPKERFSAEFPKEGPSILRIQQVVRGDSAAYFCASSPVAGYGYTFGSGTRLTVV.

This clone was seen repeatedly, ten times or more. V gene TRBV29-1 combines with J gene TRBJ2-7; D not resolved. The germline gives CDR1 SQVTM, CDR2 ANQGSEA. The length of the CDR3 is 10 residues. V dropped 3 bases and J dropped 3 bases, with 3 bases sitting between them. Here the CDR3 reads CSVDGYEQYF. The CDR3 nucleotides read TGCAGCGTTGACGGCTACGAGCAGTACTTC.

This clone was counted between two and nine times. The gene calls are TRBV7-9 and TRBJ2-3; 9 positions match TRBD2. The CDR3 is made up of 18 amino acids. V gave up 5 bases and J gave up 4 bases; unmatched junction bases: 16. CDR1 and CDR2 (germline): SEHNR, FQNEAQ (reference sequence). The CDR3 is CASSALAGRPIGADTQYF. CDR3 sequence (DNA): TGTGCCAGCAGCGCCCTAGCGGGGAGGCCGATCGGCGCAGATACGCAGTATTTT.

There are a few counts of this clone. The genes are TRBV5-1 and TRBJ2-7; 8 positions match TRBD1. CDR1 and CDR2 (germline): SGHRS, YFSETQ. The junction had 9 bases not matched to a gene; V was cut back by 4 bases and J by 3 bases. CDR3 size: 15 residues. CDR3 region: CASSGVDRARYEQYF. The CDR3 DNA follows: TGCGCCAGCAGCGGAGTGGACAGGGCTCGCTACGAGCAGTACTTC.

The V call is TRBV7-6, the J call TRBJ1-1, with TRBD1 identical over 7 bases. With V trimmed by 5 bases and J by 3 bases, 3 bases remained unmatched. Germline V gene sequence: CDR1 SGHVS, CDR2 FNYEAQ. This CDR3 has 13 amino acids. CDR3 amino acids: CASSTDRDTEAFF. CDR3 in DNA: TGTGCCAGCAGCACTGACAGGGACACTGAAGCTTTCTTT.

This clone was observed a few times. The chain couples TRBV27 to TRBJ1-4, with a possible D match to TRBD1 (6 bases). The CDR3 runs to 14 residues. Trimming pared 5 bases from V and 4 bases from J, leaving 11 bases between. The germline CDR1 and CDR2 sequences are MNHEY and SMNVEV (reference sequence). The CDR3 DNA reads as TGTGCCAGCAGTCGTGACAGGAATAATGAAAAACTGTTTTTT. Translation: CASSRDRNNEKLFF.

This clone was observed a handful of times. The chain uses TRBV30 and TRBJ1-4; the match to TRBD1 covers 7 bases. The germline V gene encodes CDR1 GTSNPN and CDR2 SVGIG (reference sequence). The V segment lost 1 base and the J segment 5 bases; nucleotides outside the gene matches: 13. This CDR3 region has 17 residues. The DNA for the CDR3 is TGTGCCTGGAGTGCCCTAGATGCCGGGACAGACAATGAAAAACTGTTTTTT. This sequence encodes CAWSALDAGTDNEKLFF.

This clone has just a few counts. This chain links TRBV7-6 with TRBJ2-1; the match to TRBD2 covers 8 bases. CDR1 SGHVS and CDR2 FNYEAQ come from the germline V gene. This CDR3 has 15 residues. J gave up 15 bases and V 5 bases, and 18 bases lay outside the gene matches. CDR3 loop: CASSIGTREEGRLFF. CDR3 DNA: TGTGCCAGCAGCATAGGGACTAGGGAGGAGGGAAGGCTGTTCTTC.

V is TRBV6-6 and J is TRBJ1-4; D remains unclear. The V and J ends lost 7 bases and 8 bases respectively, with 8 bases between them. The CDR3 runs to 11 residues. Per germline, CDR1 MNHNY and CDR2 SVGAGI (reference sequence). The CDR3 reads CASTTREKLFF. DNA for the CDR3: TGTGCCAGCACCACCCGGGAAAAACTGTTTTTT.

Only a few counts were recorded for this clone. The chain links TRBV6-5 to TRBJ2-1; D is possibly TRBD2 (6 bases). V shed 7 bases and J shed 9 bases, with 16 bases lying between them. Germline-derived CDR1 and CDR2 are MNHEY and SVGAGI. The length of the CDR3 is 13 residues. The CDR3 sequence: CASKPPIGGEQFF. The CDR3 nucleotides are TGTGCCAGCAAACCCCCGATCGGGGGTGAGCAGTTCTTC.

The chain uses TRBV30 and TRBJ2-5; possible D gene TRBD2, 5 bases. The germline gives CDR1 GTSNPN, CDR2 SVGIG (reference sequence). The CDR3 covers 14 residues. Deletions cut 0 bases from V and 9 bases from J, with 17 bases between. In nucleotides, the CDR3 is TGTGCCTGGAGTGTACTAGACGTGGGAGCTCCCCAGTACTTC. As protein: CAWSVLDVGAPQYF. Looking up the rest from reference TRBV30 and TRBJ2-5 gives the full variable domain: SQTIHQWPATLVQPVGSPLSLECTVEGTSNPNLYWYRQAAGRGLQLLFYSVGIGQISSEVPQNLSASRPQDRQFILSSKKLLLSDSGFYLCAWSVLDVGAPQYFGPGTRLLVL.

In its sample, this clone was seen a few times. The CDR3 DNA reads TGTGCCAGCAGCCTCTCTTCCCGTGGGACAGCTAAAGCCGAGCAGTACTTC. Its translation: CASSLSSRGTAKAEQYF. The gene calls are TRBV7-2 and TRBJ2-7; TRBD1 matches 7 bases. J lost 6 bases, V lost 5 bases, and 19 bases had no gene match. This CDR3 spans 17 amino acids. CDR1 is SGHTA and CDR2 is FQGNSA in the germline V gene.

The rearrangement joins TRBV7-2 to TRBJ2-1, with TRBD2 identical over 12 bases. The CDR3 has 15 amino acids. CDR1 and CDR2 from the germline V gene are SGHTA and FQGNSA. V lost 1 base and J lost 9; bases outside the gene matches: 4. For the CDR3, the DNA is TGTGCCAGCAGCTTAGAACTAGCGGGGGGTGGTGAGCAGTTCTTC. As protein: CASSLELAGGGEQFF.

The chain has TRBV28 and TRBJ1-5; 7 bases match TRBD1. Trimming removed 5 bases from V and 5 bases from J; junction bases left unmatched: 12. The CDR3 extends over 16 amino acids. Germline CDR1 is MDHEN and CDR2 is SYDVKM. CDR3 amino acids: CASSATVQGGYQPQHF. CDR3 coding DNA: TGTGCCAGCAGTGCCACGGTGCAGGGGGGATATCAGCCCCAGCATTTT.

This clone was recorded a few times. The chain is built from TRBV10-3 and TRBJ1-2; 9 bases align to TRBD1. CDR1 and CDR2 (germline): ENHRY, SYGVKD. The CDR3 has 13 residues. V shed 8 bases, J shed 0 bases, and the junction held 1 base outside the gene matches. DNA of the CDR3: TGTGCCATCGGGACAGGGCCTAACTATGGCTACACCTTC. Amino acid sequence: CAIGTGPNYGYTF.

This clone was seen only a few times. V is TRBV5-4 and J is TRBJ2-3; TRBD2 matches at 16 bases. V gave up 4 bases and J gave up 4 bases; unmatched junction bases: 9. The length of the CDR3 is 18 residues. Germline V lookup: CDR1 SGHNT, CDR2 YYREEE (reference sequence). The CDR3 sequence is CASSPGLAGGQFPDTQYF. The CDR3 DNA reads TGTGCCAGCAGCCCGGGACTAGCGGGGGGGCAATTCCCAGATACGCAGTATTTT.

This clone was picked up a small number of times. The chain employs TRBV5-1 and TRBJ1-1; no clear D gene. The V end was cut by 5 bases, the J end by 5 bases, with 16 bases between. Germline V gives CDR1 SGHRS, CDR2 YFSETQ. The CDR3 runs to 14 residues. The CDR3 sequence: CASSLTGGDTEAFF. The DNA for the CDR3 is TGCGCCAGCAGTTTAACGGGTGGAGATACTGAAGCTTTCTTT.

V and J are TRBV28 and TRBJ2-2; TRBD1 matches 8 bases. The CDR3 loop spans 16 amino acids. J lost 6 bases, V lost 6 bases, and 12 bases had no gene match. Germline CDR1 reads MDHEN; CDR2 reads SYDVKM. CDR3 loop: CASRFNDRGGAGELFF. CDR3 DNA: TGTGCCAGCAGATTTAACGACAGGGGAGGCGCCGGGGAGCTGTTTTTT. Variable domain in full (rest from reference TRBV28 and TRBJ2-2): DVKVTQSSRYLVKRTGEKVFLECVQDMDHENMFWYRQDPGLGLRLIYFSYDVKMKEKGDIPEGYSVSREKKERFSLILESASTNQTSMYLCASRFNDRGGAGELFFGEGSRLTVL.

V usage is TRBV6-5 and J usage is TRBJ2-7; perhaps TRBD1 as D (6 bases). The CDR3 covers 14 residues. CDR1 and CDR2 (germline): MNHEY, SVGAGI. Deletions cut 4 bases from V and 3 bases from J, with 13 bases between. The DNA for the CDR3 is TGTGCCAGCAGTTCTGCTGTCAGGGGCTACGAGCAGTACTTC. Its protein product is CASSSAVRGYEQYF.

The table lists this clone with many counts. The chain links TRBV15 to TRBJ2-1; 10 bases fit TRBD2. The CDR3 is made up of 16 amino acids. Per germline, CDR1 LNHNV and CDR2 YYDKDF (reference sequence). Trimming took 3 bases from V and 4 from J; bases not matched to a gene: 6. This chain's CDR3 is CATSREPGLAYNEQFF. In nucleotides, the CDR3 is TGTGCCACCAGCAGGGAACCGGGACTAGCGTACAATGAGCAGTTCTTC.